Listed below are T cell receptor beta chains from one sample, sequenced in a study of shared clonotypes between healthy human individuals. The assay was immunoSEQ multiplex PCR, and TCRdb's table has in-frame clones only and misses some. The table lists 550,000 to 700,000 clones, 73% of them singletons. Sequencing was performed on memory CD4+ T cells sorted from blood. Source of these receptors: a woman younger than 45 in good health. Each CDR3 is given with its conserved first and last residue. A D gene is named only where the DNA matches it firmly. Some rows mark clone size as missing; the rest say once, few, many or name a class of expanded clone.

v_call	d_call	clone_size	j_call	cdr3_nt	cdr3_aa
TRBV5-1	-	-	TRBJ2-3	TGCGCCAGCAGTACAACGGGGGTCCTCACAGATACGCAGTATTTT	CASSTTGVLTDTQYF
TRBV5-6	TRBD2	once	TRBJ2-1	TGTGCCAGCAACTCACTGAGCGGGAGAAAGGATGAGCAGTTCTTC	CASNSLSGRKDEQFF
TRBV2	-	few	TRBJ2-6	TGTGCCAGCAGTGGAGACGTCCTGAGCTCTGGGGCCAACGTCCTGACTTTC	CASSGDVLSSGANVLTF
TRBV11-2	-	-	TRBJ2-5	TGTGCCAGCAGCGCCGGTGGAGGGGGGGCGGAGACCCAGTACTTC	CASSAGGGGAETQYF
TRBV11-2	-	few	TRBJ1-1	TGTGCCAGCAGCTTGGTTTTGGACACTGAAGCTTTCTTT	CASSLVLDTEAFF
TRBV9	TRBD1	-	TRBJ1-4	TGTGCCAGCAGCACTAGACAGGGGTCTAATGAAAAACTGTTTTTT	CASSTRQGSNEKLFF
TRBV5-4	TRBD2	-	TRBJ2-2	TGTGCCAGCACTGAGCAACTAGCGAGCACCGGGGAGCTGTTTTTT	CASTEQLASTGELFF
TRBV18	-	-	TRBJ2-6	TGTGCCAGCTCACACGACACCTCTGGGGCCAACGTCCTGACTTTC	CASSHDTSGANVLTF
TRBV5-4	-	few	TRBJ2-5	TGTGCCAGCAGCTTGGGAGGGGAAGAGACCCAGTACTTC	CASSLGGEETQYF
TRBV11-2	-	-	TRBJ2-2	TGTGCCAGCAGCTTACCGTCGTACACCGGGGAGCTGTTTTTT	CASSLPSYTGELFF
TRBV4-1	-	-	TRBJ2-7	TGCGCCAGCAGCAAGGGGAGCGGCGACTCTTCCTACGAGCAGTACTTC	CASSKGSGDSSYEQYF
TRBV27	-	-	TRBJ1-5	TGTGCCAGCAGTTTCAGGGAGGGCAATCAGCCCCAGCATTTT	CASSFREGNQPQHF
TRBV5-4	TRBD1	once	TRBJ1-5	TGTGCCAGCAGCTGGGGGGGACAGGGTAGCAATCAGCCCCAGCATTTT	CASSWGGQGSNQPQHF
TRBV15	-	-	TRBJ2-1	TGTGCCACCAGCCCCCCCCGGGCTAGCTCCAACAATGAGCAGTTCTTC	CATSPPRASSNNEQFF
TRBV2	-	-	TRBJ1-4	TGTGCCAGCAGTGAATGGACCAAGCCTGAAAAACTGTTTTTT	CASSEWTKPEKLFF
TRBV28	-	few	TRBJ1-2	TGTGCCAGCAGTCGACCCTTGAGAGGCTACACCTTC	CASSRPLRGYTF
TRBV11-2	TRBD1	-	TRBJ2-7	TGTGCCAGCAGCTTGGGACAGGGTAAGCCGTACGAGCAGTACTTC	CASSLGQGKPYEQYF
TRBV27	-	-	TRBJ1-2	TGTGCCAGCAGTCCCCTGGGCAGGGCTGGCTACACCTTC	CASSPLGRAGYTF
TRBV5-1	-	-	TRBJ1-3	TGCGCCAGCAGCTTGGCGACCGAAGACACCATATATTTT	CASSLATEDTIYF
TRBV7-9	-	-	TRBJ1-1	TGTGCCAGCAGCTTAGGAGGGGTTCTTTACACTGAAGCTTTCTTT	CASSLGGVLYTEAFF